Below, one T cell receptor beta chain is given with its context. Its antigen is as yet unknown. TCRdb's copy holds only in-frame clones and misses some; the assay was immunoSEQ multiplex PCR. The table shows 25,000 or so clones, with around 75% occurring only once. This sample was included in a study of OX40 agonist ivuxolimab in advanced cancers. Systemic immunosuppression or autoimmune disease history was grounds to exclude patients. Blood samples were obtained at baseline, cycle 4 day 1, and cycle 7 day 1. Whole-study results and caveats: On average, a greater number of expanded clones characterised CD8+ T cells relative to CD4+. Certain nonresponding patients likewise had low normalized T-cell clonal expansion.

The CDR3 has 14 amino acids. The origin of this receptor is an adult with an advanced solid tumor such as melanoma, head and neck, liver or kidney cancer. This rearrangement joins TRBV21-1 to TRBJ1-5; TRBD1 is taken as the D call from the table, unchecked against the DNA. TRBV21-1 corresponds to a pseudogene. Sequenced here: CD4+ or CD8+ T cells sorted from blood, sampled in a trial of the OX40 agonist ivuxolimab. Here the CDR3 DNA reads TGTGCCAGCAGCAAAGGACAGGGTTGTCAGCCCCAGCATTTT. It is translated as CASSKGQGCQPQHF.